This is a list of T cell receptor beta chains from one sample in a study of blood T cell repertoires in COVID-19. Libraries were prepared by immunoSEQ multiplex PCR; TCRdb keeps only in-frame clonotypes and omits some of them. The sample yields fewer than 40,000 clones, roughly 85% seen once. Sequenced: peripheral blood. The source is a man older than 75 with active COVID-19. CDR3s include the opening cysteine and the closing phenylalanine or tryptophan. The order of the fields is clone size, D gene, J gene, V gene, CDR3 DNA, CDR3 protein. A D gene is named only where the DNA matches it firmly. Part of the rows lack a size; the others show once, few, many or a class for expanded clones.

.	.	TRBJ1-2	TRBV3-1/TRBV3-2	TGTGCCAGCAGCGGTACTGGAGGGATGGAAGGCTACACCTTC	CASSGTGGMEGYTF
.	TRBD1	TRBJ2-1	TRBV5-1	TGCGCCAGCAGCTTAACTACCGGGACAGGGGGCTTATATGAGCAGTTCTTC	CASSLTTGTGGLYEQFF
.	.	TRBJ1-2	TRBV5-1	TGCGCCAGCAGCTTGGATGCGGGCACTAACTATGGCTACACCTTC	CASSLDAGTNYGYTF
.	.	TRBJ1-1	TRBV7-3	TGTGCCAGCAGCGCCCAGGTGAACACTGAAGCTTTCTTT	CASSAQVNTEAFF
.	.	TRBJ2-7	TRBV29-1	TGCAGCGTATATGACAGATCCTACGAGCAGTACTTC	CSVYDRSYEQYF
.	.	TRBJ1-2	TRBV6-1	TGTGCCAGCAGTGAAAGCCGGCAGACTTACTATGGCTACACCTTC	CASSESRQTYYGYTF
once	.	TRBJ2-5	TRBV21-1	TGTGCCAGCAGCAATCGGCCAGGGGCCTGCCCGGAGACCCAGTACTTC	CASSNRPGACPETQYF
.	TRBD2	TRBJ2-3	TRBV5-6	TGTGCCAGCAGCTTCAGCGGGGGGTTAAGCACAGATACGCAGTATTTT	CASSFSGGLSTDTQYF
.	.	TRBJ2-1	TRBV5-1	TGCGCCAGCAGCAAAGAAACAGGGTTCGAGCAGTTCTTC	CASSKETGFEQFF
few	TRBD1	TRBJ2-7	TRBV2	TGTGCCAGCAGCCCCGACAGGGGGTCCTACGAGCAGTACTTC	CASSPDRGSYEQYF
.	.	TRBJ1-5	TRBV15	TGTGCCACCAGCCGAGGACGATTGTTAGCTTATAGCAATCAGCCCCAGCATTTT	CATSRGRLLAYSNQPQHF
few	.	TRBJ1-2	TRBV18	TGTGCCAGCTCACCTGAAGGGAGGGCGGGACGGAACTATGGCTACACCTTC	CASSPEGRAGRNYGYTF
.	TRBD1	TRBJ1-2	TRBV6-5	TGTGCCAGCAAGGGAACAGGGGTAGGCGGCTACACCTTC	CASKGTGVGGYTF
.	.	TRBJ1-1	TRBV5-4	TGTGCCAGCAGCTTGTTGGGCACGAGAGACACTGAAGCTTTCTTT	CASSLLGTRDTEAFF
.	.	TRBJ2-1	TRBV7-5	TGTGTCAGAAGCTTGCATAGCGGGGGTGTTTATTATTCGTCCTACAATGAGCAGTTCTTC	CVRSLHSGGVYYSSYNEQFF
.	TRBD2	TRBJ2-2	TRBV25-1	TGTGCCAGCAGTGACCTTGGCGGGGGGGACACCGGGGAGCTGTTTTTT	CASSDLGGGDTGELFF
.	.	TRBJ2-5	TRBV5-1	TGCGCCAGCAGCTTGGTAGGGGCCGAAGAGACCCAGTACTTC	CASSLVGAEETQYF
.	.	TRBJ1-1	TRBV10-3	TGTGCCATCAGTGAGTCGGGGGGTTGGAACACTGAAGCTTTCTTT	CAISESGGWNTEAFF
.	TRBD1	TRBJ1-1	TRBV6-6	TGTGCCAGCAGTTACTCGGACAGGGACACTGAAGCTTTCTTT	CASSYSDRDTEAFF
.	.	TRBJ1-5	TRBV6-1	TGTGCCAGCAGTGAAAGGGGCAGGGGCAATAGCAATCAGCCCCAGCATTTT	CASSERGRGNSNQPQHF
few	TRBD2	TRBJ2-1	TRBV27	TGTGCCAGCAGTTCCGGAAGACTAGCGGGCTACAATGAGCAGTTCTTC	CASSSGRLAGYNEQFF
.	.	TRBJ1-6	TRBV2	TGTGCCAGCAGCGGTCGCTCCCTCCACTTT	CASSGRSLHF
.	TRBD1	TRBJ2-7	TRBV18	TGTGCCAGCTCAGGGGGACAGGGAACCTACGAGCAGTACTTC	CASSGGQGTYEQYF
.	TRBD2	TRBJ2-1	TRBV9	TGTGCCAGCAGCGAGTCCCCTAGCGGGGGGTCCATTTACAATGAGCAGTTCTTC	CASSESPSGGSIYNEQFF
.	.	TRBJ1-6	TRBV18	TGTGCCAGCTCCGACAGAGAAAATTCACCCCTCCACTTT	CASSDRENSPLHF
.	.	TRBJ2-4	TRBV7-2	TGTGCCAGCAGCTTCGACCCTAGGGGGGCCAAAAACATTCAGTACTTC	CASSFDPRGAKNIQYF
.	.	TRBJ2-1	TRBV5-4	TGTGCCAGCAGCTTCGTGCAGGGTTCTTCCTACAATGAGCAGTTCTTC	CASSFVQGSSYNEQFF
few	TRBD1	TRBJ2-7	TRBV19	TGTGCCAGTAGTATAGCGGACAGGGGGCATAGCGAGCAGTACTTC	CASSIADRGHSEQYF